These 21 T cell receptor beta chains were all obtained from the same sample, sequenced in a study of blood T cell repertoires in COVID-19. Profiled with immunoSEQ multiplex PCR; TCRdb holds only in-frame clones, not every one. This sample carries a few hundred thousand clones, around 90% of them seen once, and the ten largest clones take 3% to 3.5%. The sequenced sample was peripheral blood. The receptor set was obtained from a man aged 55 to 69 with acute or convalescent COVID-19.

The CDR3 sequence: CASSVGGSGGADTQYF. CDR3 bases: TGTGCCAGCAGCGTAGGGGGTAGCGGGGGCGCAGATACGCAGTATTTT. The rearrangement joins TRBV9 to TRBJ2-3; 9 bases map to TRBD2. J lost 4 bases, V lost 0 bases, and 6 bases had no gene match. The germline V gene has CDR1 SGDLS and CDR2 YYNGEE. The CDR3 is 16 residues long. The full variable domain, in which reference TRBV9 and TRBJ2-3 provide the parts outside the CDR3, is DSGVTQTPKHLITATGQRVTLRCSPRSGDLSVYWYQQSLDQGLQFLIQYYNGEERAKGNILERFSAQQFPDLHSELNLSSLELGDSALYFCASSVGGSGGADTQYFGPGTRLTVL.

The V and J genes are TRBV3-1 (or the pseudogene TRBV3-2) and TRBJ2-3; the D gene is possibly TRBD1 (7 bases). Trimming left V 4 bases short and J 10 bases short, with 24 bases between. The CDR3 is 16 residues long. Germline values: CDR1 LGHDT, CDR2 YNNKEL (reference sequence). The CDR3 sequence: CASSRWRDRPEGSQYF. The CDR3 bases are TGTGCCAGCAGCCGTTGGAGGGACAGACCAGAAGGATCGCAGTATTTT.

The V and J genes are TRBV6-5 and TRBJ1-2; 9 bases are shared with TRBD1. The V segment lost 0 bases and the J segment 8 bases; nucleotides outside the gene matches: 4. Germline lookup yields CDR1 MNHEY and CDR2 SVGAGI. The length of the CDR3 is 14 residues. In nucleotides, the CDR3 is TGTGCCAGCAGTTACTCCCGGGACAGGGCCGGCTACACCTTC. This codes for CASSYSRDRAGYTF.

This clone was seen only once. The chain carries TRBV19 and TRBJ2-3; 8 bases are shared with TRBD1. The CDR3 has 15 residues. V gave up 5 bases and J gave up 1 base; unmatched junction bases: 5. Germline CDR1 and CDR2: LNHDA and SQIVND (reference sequence). Here the CDR3 reads CASSSPGQGTDTQYF. The CDR3 nucleotides are TGTGCCAGTAGTTCTCCGGGACAGGGCACAGATACGCAGTATTTT.

V is TRBV5-1 and J is TRBJ1-2, with 7 bases identical to TRBD1. CDR1 is SGHRS, CDR2 YFSETQ, per germline. V lost 4 bases to trimming and J lost 10 bases; unmatched junction nucleotides: 13. The CDR3 is made up of 14 amino acids. CDR3 amino acids: CASSPDRVGLDYTF. In DNA, the CDR3 is TGCGCCAGCAGCCCCGACAGGGTGGGACTAGACTACACCTTC.

CDR3 sequence: CASSLGPGGESEKLFF. CDR3 coding DNA: TGTGCCAGCAGTCTAGGTCCGGGGGGGGAAAGTGAAAAACTGTTTTTT. J is TRBJ1-4 and V is TRBV28, with D perhaps matching TRBD1 (5 bases). The CDR3 consists of 16 residues. Looked up from germline, CDR1 is MDHEN and CDR2 is SYDVKM. V lost 5 bases and J lost 7, with 20 bases in between.

This chain links TRBV5-4 with TRBJ2-3, with 8 bases lining up with TRBD1. The trim removed 6 bases at V and 5 bases at J, leaving 5 bases unmatched. The CDR3 is made up of 13 amino acids. The V gene's germline CDR1 is SGHNT and CDR2 YYREEE (reference sequence). In DNA, the CDR3 is TGTGCCAGCAATGCACAGGGGGAAGATACGCAGTATTTT. Protein product: CASNAQGEDTQYF.

The rearrangement links TRBV6-5 to TRBJ1-6; D remains ambiguous. The CDR3 is 13 amino acids. Germline V gene lookup returns CDR1 MNHEY and CDR2 SVGAGI. Trimming took off 7 bases at V and 3 bases at J, with 7 bases between the two ends. CDR3 loop: CASKEFYNSPLHF. The CDR3 nucleotides read TGTGCCAGCAAGGAGTTCTATAATTCACCCCTCCACTTT.

This chain links TRBV25-1 with TRBJ1-1; tentative D call: TRBD1 (5 bases). V was clipped by 9 bases and J by 3 bases, with 11 bases between them. Germline V gene lookup returns CDR1 MGHDK and CDR2 SYGVNS. The CDR3 contains 12 residues. The CDR3 here is CASQGFYTEAFF. The CDR3, as DNA: TGTGCCAGTCAGGGATTTTACACTGAAGCTTTCTTT. The full variable domain, rest sourced from reference TRBV25-1 and TRBJ1-1, is EADIYQTPRYLVIGTGKKITLECSQTMGHDKMYWYQQDPGMELHLIHYSYGVNSTEKGDLSSESTVSRIRTEHFPLTLESARPSHTSQYLCASQGFYTEAFFGQGTRLTVV.

This chain links TRBV7-2 with TRBJ2-7; weak D call: TRBD2 (5 bases). Trimming took 10 bases from V and 7 from J, leaving 29 bases between them. CDR3 size: 16 residues. Germline V gives CDR1 SGHTA, CDR2 FQGNSA. This chain's CDR3 is CANRRVPGCDGDEQYF. CDR3 sequence (DNA): TGTGCCAACCGACGGGTCCCCGGCTGTGACGGGGATGAGCAGTACTTC.

The chain has TRBV5-4 and TRBJ1-1; the D is unclear. There are 12 residues in the CDR3. Germline V lookup: CDR1 SGHNT, CDR2 YYREEE (reference sequence). V lost 0 bases, J lost 13 bases, and 13 bases lay in between. CDR3 sequence reads: CASSLGPSGGFF. The CDR3 nucleotides read TGTGCCAGCAGCTTGGGACCTTCGGGAGGTTTCTTT.

This chain joins TRBV5-1 and TRBJ2-3, with TRBD2 matching 14 bases. This CDR3 contains 18 residues. Per the germline V gene, CDR1 is SGHRS and CDR2 is YFSETQ. The junction had 5 bases not matched to a gene; V was cut back by 0 bases and J by 2 bases. CDR3: CASSLGLAGGMTTDTQYF. CDR3 DNA sequence: TGCGCCAGCAGCTTGGGACTAGCGGGGGGGATGACCACAGATACGCAGTATTTT.

The chain has TRBV19 and TRBJ2-1, with TRBD2 identical over 9 bases. CDR3 length equals 15 residues. V was clipped by 4 bases and J by 1 base; unmatched bases: 2. Germline V CDR1 and CDR2: LNHDA, SQIVND (reference sequence). CDR3 sequence: CASSKAGGSYNEQFF. CDR3 sequence (DNA): TGTGCCAGTAGTAAAGCGGGGGGTTCCTACAATGAGCAGTTCTTC.

V and J are TRBV19 and TRBJ2-1, with TRBD1 identical over 8 bases. V lost 6 bases, J lost 8 bases, and 6 bases stayed unmatched. Germline CDR1 LNHDA, CDR2 SQIVND (reference sequence). The CDR3 has 13 amino acids. CDR3 coding DNA: TGTGCCAGTAGCCAGGGGGCTGGGGATGAGCAGTTCTTC. Amino acid sequence: CASSQGAGDEQFF.

This chain links TRBV4-1 with TRBJ1-3, with D possibly matching TRBD1 (5 bases). CDR3 length: 19 residues. V dropped 0 bases and J dropped 0 bases, with 18 bases sitting between them. Germline CDR1 is MGHRA and CDR2 is YSYEKL. The CDR3 is CASSQEEAFRGLSGNTIYF. DNA for the CDR3: TGCGCCAGCAGCCAAGAAGAGGCCTTTAGGGGTCTCTCTGGAAACACCATATATTTT.

This chain connects TRBV10-3 to TRBJ2-5; 12 bases are shared with TRBD1. The CDR3 extends over 15 amino acids. Germline V CDR1 and CDR2: ENHRY, SYGVKD. J lost 4 bases, V lost 6 bases, and 6 bases had no gene match. For the CDR3, the DNA is TGTGCCATCAGATCGGGACAGGGGGCCCGAGAGACCCAGTACTTC. Amino acids: CAIRSGQGARETQYF.

CDR3 sequence: CASSSSSSYEQYF. The CDR3 coding sequence is TGTGCCAGCAGCTCATCCAGCTCCTACGAGCAGTACTTC. V usage is TRBV7-7 and J usage is TRBJ2-7; D not resolved. Germline assignment: CDR1 SSHAT and CDR2 FNYEAQ (reference sequence). Trimming pared 4 bases from V and 0 bases from J, leaving 7 bases between. The CDR3 loop spans 13 amino acids.

V usage is TRBV9 and J usage is TRBJ2-5; maybe TRBD2 (5 bases). The V gene lost 0 bases and the J gene lost 1 base, with 7 bases spanning the gap. Germline CDR1 is SGDLS and CDR2 is YYNGEE. The CDR3 is 14 amino acids. CDR3 in DNA: TGTGCCAGCAGCGTAGGAGCGGTCCAAGAGACCCAGTACTTC. This gives the protein CASSVGAVQETQYF.

In its sample, this clone was seen once. The chain couples TRBV7-2 to TRBJ1-3; TRBD1 matches at 8 bases. Trimming cost V 5 bases and J 1 base; bases outside gene matches: 7. The CDR3 consists of 16 residues. CDR1 and CDR2 (germline): SGHTA, FQGNSA. This chain's CDR3 is CASSHDRGASGNTIYF. CDR3 nucleotide sequence: TGTGCCAGCAGCCACGACAGGGGCGCATCTGGAAACACCATATATTTT.

The chain links TRBV7-7 to TRBJ2-7; tentatively, D is TRBD1 (6 bases). The V end lost 2 bases, the J end lost 2 bases, and 10 bases lay between the germline ends. CDR3 length: 14 residues. Per the germline V gene, CDR1 is SSHAT and CDR2 is FNYEAQ (reference sequence). CDR3: CASSLLAGAYEQYF. In DNA form, the CDR3 reads TGTGCCAGCAGCTTACTGGCAGGGGCCTACGAGCAGTACTTC.

V and J are TRBV4-2 and TRBJ2-6, with 14 bases that match TRBD2. Trimming took 3 bases from V and 2 from J; bases not matched to a gene: 9. Germline lookup yields CDR1 LGHNA and CDR2 YNFKEQ. The CDR3 runs to 20 residues. CDR3 in amino acids: CASSQARLAGGITGANVLTF. The CDR3 nucleotides are TGTGCCAGCAGCCAGGCCCGACTAGCGGGGGGGATCACTGGGGCCAACGTCCTGACTTTC.